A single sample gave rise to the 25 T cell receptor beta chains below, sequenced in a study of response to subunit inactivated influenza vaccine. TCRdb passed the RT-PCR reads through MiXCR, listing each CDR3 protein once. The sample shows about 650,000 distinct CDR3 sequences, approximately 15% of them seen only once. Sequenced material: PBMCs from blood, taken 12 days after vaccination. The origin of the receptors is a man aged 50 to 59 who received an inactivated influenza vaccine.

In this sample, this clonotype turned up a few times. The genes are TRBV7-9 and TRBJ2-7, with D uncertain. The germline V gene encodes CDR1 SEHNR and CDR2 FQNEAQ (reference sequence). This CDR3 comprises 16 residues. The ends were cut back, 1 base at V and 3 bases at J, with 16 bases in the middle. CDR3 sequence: CASSLVAVGRSYEQYF. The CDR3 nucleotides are TGTGCCAGCAGCTTAGTGGCCGTCGGACGGAGCTACGAGCAGTACTTC.

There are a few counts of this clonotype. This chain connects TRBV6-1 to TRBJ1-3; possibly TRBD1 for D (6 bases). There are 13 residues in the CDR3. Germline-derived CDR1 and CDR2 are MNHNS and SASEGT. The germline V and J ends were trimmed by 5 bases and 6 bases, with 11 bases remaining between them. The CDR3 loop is CASSRTALNTIYF. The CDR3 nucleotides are TGTGCCAGCAGTAGGACAGCCCTAAACACCATATATTTT.

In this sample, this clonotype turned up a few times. The CDR3 loop reads CASSLSLDPFYNEQFF. As DNA, the CDR3 is TGTGCCAGCAGCTTATCGCTAGATCCATTCTACAATGAGCAGTTCTTC. V usage is TRBV7-3 and J usage is TRBJ2-1; no clear D gene. The CDR3 length is 16 residues. The germline V gene has CDR1 SGHTA and CDR2 FQGTGA. Trimming took off 2 bases at V and 3 bases at J, with 14 bases between the two ends. The whole variable domain, filled in from reference TRBV7-3 and TRBJ2-1, reads GAGVSQTPSNKVTEKGKYVELRCDPISGHTALYWYRQSLGQGPEFLIYFQGTGAADDSGLPNDRFFAVRPEGSVSTLKIQRTERGDSAVYLCASSLSLDPFYNEQFFGPGTRLTVL.

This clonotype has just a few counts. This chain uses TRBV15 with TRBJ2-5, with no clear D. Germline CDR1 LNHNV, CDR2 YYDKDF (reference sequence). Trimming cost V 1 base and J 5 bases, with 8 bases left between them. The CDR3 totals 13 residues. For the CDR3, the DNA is TGTGCCACCAGCAGAGTCTTAGAGGAGACCCAGTACTTC. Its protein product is CATSRVLEETQYF. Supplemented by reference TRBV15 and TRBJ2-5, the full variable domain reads DAMVIQNPRYQVTQFGKPVTLSCSQTLNHNVMYWYQQKSSQAPKLLFHYYDKDFNNEADTPDNFQSRRPNTSFCFLDIRSPGLGDTAMYLCATSRVLEETQYFGPGTRLLVL.

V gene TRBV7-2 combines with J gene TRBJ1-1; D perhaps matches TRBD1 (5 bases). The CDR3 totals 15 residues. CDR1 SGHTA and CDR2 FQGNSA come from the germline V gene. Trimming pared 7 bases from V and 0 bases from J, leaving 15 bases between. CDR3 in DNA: TGTGCCAGCATTAACCGCAGGACACTGAACACTGAAGCTTTCTTT. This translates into CASINRRTLNTEAFF.

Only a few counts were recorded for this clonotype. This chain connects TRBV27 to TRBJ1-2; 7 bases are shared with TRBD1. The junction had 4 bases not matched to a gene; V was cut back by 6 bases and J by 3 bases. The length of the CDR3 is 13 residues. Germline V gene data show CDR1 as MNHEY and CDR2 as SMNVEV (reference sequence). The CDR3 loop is CASSLTGYYGYTF. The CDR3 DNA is TGTGCCAGCAGCTTGACAGGGTACTATGGCTACACCTTC.

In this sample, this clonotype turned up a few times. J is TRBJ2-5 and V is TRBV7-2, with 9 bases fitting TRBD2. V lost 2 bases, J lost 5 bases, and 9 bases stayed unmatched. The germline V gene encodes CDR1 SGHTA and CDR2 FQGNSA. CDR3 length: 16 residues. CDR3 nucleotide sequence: TGTGCCAGCAGCTTACGAGCGCTAGCGGGGCGGGAGACCCAGTACTTC. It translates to CASSLRALAGRETQYF. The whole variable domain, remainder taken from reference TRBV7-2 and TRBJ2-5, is GAGVSQSPSNKVTEKGKDVELRCDPISGHTALYWYRQSLGQGLEFLIYFQGNSAPDKSGLPSDRFSAERTGGSVSTLTIQRTQQEDSAVYLCASSLRALAGRETQYFGPGTRLLVL.

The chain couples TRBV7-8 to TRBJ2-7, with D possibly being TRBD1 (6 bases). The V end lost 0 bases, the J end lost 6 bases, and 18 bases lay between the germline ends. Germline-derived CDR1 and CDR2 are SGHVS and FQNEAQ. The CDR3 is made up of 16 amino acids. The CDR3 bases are TGTGCCAGCAGCTTAGCGCTCTGGGGACAAGAGAGCGAGCAGTACTTC. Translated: CASSLALWGQESEQYF.

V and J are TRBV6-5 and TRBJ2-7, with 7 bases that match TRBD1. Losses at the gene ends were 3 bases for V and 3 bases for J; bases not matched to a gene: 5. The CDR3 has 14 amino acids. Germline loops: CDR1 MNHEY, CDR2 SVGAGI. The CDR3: CASSYTGQNYEQYF. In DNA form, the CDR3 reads TGTGCCAGCAGTTATACGGGACAGAACTACGAGCAGTACTTC.

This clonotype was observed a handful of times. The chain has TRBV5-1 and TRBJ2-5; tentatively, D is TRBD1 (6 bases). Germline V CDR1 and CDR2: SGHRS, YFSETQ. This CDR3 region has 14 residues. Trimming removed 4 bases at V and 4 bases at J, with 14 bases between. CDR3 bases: TGCGCCAGCAGCGTCTTCGACAGGTCAGAGACCCAGTACTTC. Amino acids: CASSVFDRSETQYF.

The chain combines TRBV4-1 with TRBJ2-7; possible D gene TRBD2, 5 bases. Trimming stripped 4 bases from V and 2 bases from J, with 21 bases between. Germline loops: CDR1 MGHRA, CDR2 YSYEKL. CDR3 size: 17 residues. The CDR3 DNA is TGCGCCAGCAGCCCAGGAATTTTAACGGGGTTCCCCTACGAGCAGTACTTC. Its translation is CASSPGILTGFPYEQYF.

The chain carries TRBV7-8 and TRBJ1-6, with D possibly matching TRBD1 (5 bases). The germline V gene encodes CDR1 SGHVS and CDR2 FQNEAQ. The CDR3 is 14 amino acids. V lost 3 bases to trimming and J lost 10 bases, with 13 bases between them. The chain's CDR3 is CASSFGGWGSPLHF. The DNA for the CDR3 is TGTGCCAGCAGCTTTGGGGGGTGGGGGTCACCCCTCCACTTT.

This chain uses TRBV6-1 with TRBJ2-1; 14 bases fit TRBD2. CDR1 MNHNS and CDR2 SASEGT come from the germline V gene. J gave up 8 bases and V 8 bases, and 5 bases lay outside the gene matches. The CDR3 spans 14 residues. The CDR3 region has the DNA TGTGCCAGCTCCGGGACTAGCGGGAGCCATGAGCAGTTCTTC. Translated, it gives CASSGTSGSHEQFF.

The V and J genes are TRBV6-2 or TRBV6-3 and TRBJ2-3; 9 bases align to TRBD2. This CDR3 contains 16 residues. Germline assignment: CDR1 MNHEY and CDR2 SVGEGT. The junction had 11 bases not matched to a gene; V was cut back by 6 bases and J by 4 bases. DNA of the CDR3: TGTGCCAGCAGACCGGGACTAGCCTGGGGGGCAGATACGCAGTATTTT. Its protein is CASRPGLAWGADTQYF.

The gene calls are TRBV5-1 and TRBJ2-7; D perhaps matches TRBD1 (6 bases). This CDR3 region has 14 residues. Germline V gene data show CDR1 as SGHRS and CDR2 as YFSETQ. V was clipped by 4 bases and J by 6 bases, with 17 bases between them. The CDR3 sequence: CASSDGTSRGEQYF. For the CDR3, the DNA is TGCGCCAGCAGCGACGGGACATCTAGAGGCGAGCAGTACTTC.

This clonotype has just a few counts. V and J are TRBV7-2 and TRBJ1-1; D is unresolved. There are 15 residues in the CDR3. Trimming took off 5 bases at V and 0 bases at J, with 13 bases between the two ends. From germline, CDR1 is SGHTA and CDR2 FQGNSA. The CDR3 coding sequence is TGTGCCAGCAGCCCCTCTAGGAGGGTGAACACTGAAGCTTTCTTT. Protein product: CASSPSRRVNTEAFF.

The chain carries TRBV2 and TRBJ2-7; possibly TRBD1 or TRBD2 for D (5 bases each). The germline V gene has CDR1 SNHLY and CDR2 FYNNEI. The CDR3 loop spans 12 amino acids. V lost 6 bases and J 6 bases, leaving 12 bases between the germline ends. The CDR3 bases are TGTGCCAGCAGCGAAATGGGGACCGAGCAGTACTTC. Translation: CASSEMGTEQYF.

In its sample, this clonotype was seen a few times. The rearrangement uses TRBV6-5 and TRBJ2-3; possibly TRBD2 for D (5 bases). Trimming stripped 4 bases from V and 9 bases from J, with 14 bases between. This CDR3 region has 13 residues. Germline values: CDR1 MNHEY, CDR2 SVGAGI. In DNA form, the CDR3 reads TGTGCCAGCAGTTTCGACTACTTAGGAACGCAGTATTTT. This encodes CASSFDYLGTQYF.

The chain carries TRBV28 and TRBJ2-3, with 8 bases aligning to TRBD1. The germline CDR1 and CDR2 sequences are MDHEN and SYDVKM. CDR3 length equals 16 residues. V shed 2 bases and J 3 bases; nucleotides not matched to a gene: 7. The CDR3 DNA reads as TGTGCCAGCAGTTTACCAGGGGGCTACGGGACAGATACGCAGTATTTT. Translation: CASSLPGGYGTDTQYF. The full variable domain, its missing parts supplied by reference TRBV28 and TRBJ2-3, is DVKVTQSSRYLVKRTGEKVFLECVQDMDHENMFWYRQDPGLGLRLIYFSYDVKMKEKGDIPEGYSVSREKKERFSLILESASTNQTSMYLCASSLPGGYGTDTQYFGPGTRLTVL.

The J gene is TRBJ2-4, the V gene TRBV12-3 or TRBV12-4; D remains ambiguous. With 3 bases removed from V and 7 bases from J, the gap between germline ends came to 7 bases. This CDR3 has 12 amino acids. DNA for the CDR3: TGTGCCAGCAGTTTGAGTGGGAACATTCAGTACTTC. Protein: CASSLSGNIQYF.

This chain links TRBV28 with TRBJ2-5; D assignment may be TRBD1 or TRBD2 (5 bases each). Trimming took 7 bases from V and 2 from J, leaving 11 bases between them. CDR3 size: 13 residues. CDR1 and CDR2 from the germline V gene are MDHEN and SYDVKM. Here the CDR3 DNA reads TGTGCCAGCATGAGTGGGGGACAAGAGACCCAGTACTTC. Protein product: CASMSGGQETQYF.

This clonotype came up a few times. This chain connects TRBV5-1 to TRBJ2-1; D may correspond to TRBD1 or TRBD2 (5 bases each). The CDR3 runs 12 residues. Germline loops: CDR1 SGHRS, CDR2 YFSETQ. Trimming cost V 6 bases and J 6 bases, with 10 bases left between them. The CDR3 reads CASTGPPNEQFF. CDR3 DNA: TGCGCCAGCACGGGACCCCCCAATGAGCAGTTCTTC.

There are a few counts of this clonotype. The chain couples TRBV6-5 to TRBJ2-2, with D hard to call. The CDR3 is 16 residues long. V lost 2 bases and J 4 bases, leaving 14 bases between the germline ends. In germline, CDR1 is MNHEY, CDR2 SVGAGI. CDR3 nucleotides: TGTGCCAGCAGTTACACCCCGAGAACGGGCACCGGGGAGCTGTTTTTT. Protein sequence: CASSYTPRTGTGELFF.

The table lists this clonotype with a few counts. The CDR3 loop is CASSSQKREVSYEQYF. The DNA for the CDR3 is TGTGCCAGCAGCTCCCAGAAGCGGGAGGTCTCCTACGAGCAGTACTTC. This chain connects TRBV7-2 to TRBJ2-7, with TRBD2 matching over 9 bases. CDR3 length: 16 residues. Germline V gene data show CDR1 as SGHTA and CDR2 as FQGNSA. Unmatched junction bases numbered 7, after V lost 4 bases and J lost 0 bases.

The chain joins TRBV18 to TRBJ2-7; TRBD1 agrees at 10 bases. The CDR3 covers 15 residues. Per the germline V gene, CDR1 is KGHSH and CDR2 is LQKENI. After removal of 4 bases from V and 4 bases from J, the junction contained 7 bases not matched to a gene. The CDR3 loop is CASSRTGTGDYEQYF. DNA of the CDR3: TGTGCCAGCTCACGAACCGGGACAGGGGATTACGAGCAGTACTTC. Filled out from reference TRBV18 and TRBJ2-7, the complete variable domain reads NAGVMQNPRHLVRRRGQEARLRCSPMKGHSHVYWYRQLPEEGLKFMVYLQKENIIDESGMPKERFSAEFPKEGPSILRIQQVVRGDSAAYFCASSRTGTGDYEQYFGPGTRLTVT.